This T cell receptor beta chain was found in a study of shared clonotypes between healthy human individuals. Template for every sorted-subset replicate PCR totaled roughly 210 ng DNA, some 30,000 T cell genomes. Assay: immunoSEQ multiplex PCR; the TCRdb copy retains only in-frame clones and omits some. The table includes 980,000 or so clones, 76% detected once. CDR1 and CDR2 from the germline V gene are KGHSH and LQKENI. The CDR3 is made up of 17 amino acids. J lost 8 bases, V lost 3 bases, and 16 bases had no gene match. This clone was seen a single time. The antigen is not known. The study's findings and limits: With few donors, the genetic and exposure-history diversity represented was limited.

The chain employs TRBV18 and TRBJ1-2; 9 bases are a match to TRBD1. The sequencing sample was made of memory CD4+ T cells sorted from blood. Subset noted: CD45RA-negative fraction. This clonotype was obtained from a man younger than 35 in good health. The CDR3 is CASSPRTGKQGAGGYTF. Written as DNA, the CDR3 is TGTGCCAGCTCACCCCGCACCGGCAAACAGGGGGCTGGGGGCTACACCTTC.